This T cell receptor beta chain was recorded in a study of blood T cells in healthy people across ages. Across the whole study: When template switching was applied, about one barcoded beta molecule was captured per two T cells. Findings and caveats of the study: Underestimates were what the diversity estimates from one million T cells were considered to be. PBMC samples, being unsorted, prevented any conclusive comparison of naive and antigen-experienced cells.

A second PCR, run for roughly 7 to 11 cycles, used a sample-barcoded 5' primer plus a J-beta primer mix. MiXCR, applied by TCRdb to the 5' RACE reads, yields one record per CDR3 protein. This table holds more than 800,000 distinct CDR3 sequences, under 45% found once. As regards this clonotype: Its antigen remains unidentified.

Per sample, no less than 6 micrograms of total RNA were extracted. V dropped 6 bases and J dropped 3; count of bases not matched to a gene: 7. The CDR3 runs 14 residues. Sequences were obtained from blood. This TCR was sampled from a woman in her sixties or seventies in good health. The chain uses TRBV12-3 or TRBV12-4 and TRBJ2-7; 8 nucleotides line up with TRBD1. DNA for the CDR3: TGTGCCAGCAGCTCGACAGGGGTGCACTACGAGCAGTACTTC. This translates into CASSSTGVHYEQYF.